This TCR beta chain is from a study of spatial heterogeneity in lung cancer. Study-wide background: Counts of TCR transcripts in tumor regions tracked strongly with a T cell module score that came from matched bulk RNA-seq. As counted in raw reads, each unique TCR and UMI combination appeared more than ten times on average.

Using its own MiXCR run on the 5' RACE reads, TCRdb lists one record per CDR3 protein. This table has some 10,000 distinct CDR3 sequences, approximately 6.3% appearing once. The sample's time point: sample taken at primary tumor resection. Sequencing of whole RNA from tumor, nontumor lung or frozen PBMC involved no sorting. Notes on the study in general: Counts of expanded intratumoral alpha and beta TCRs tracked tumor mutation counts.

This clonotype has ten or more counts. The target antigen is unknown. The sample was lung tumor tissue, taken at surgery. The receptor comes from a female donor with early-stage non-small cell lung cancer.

CDR3 region: CATQEDRVNTGELFF. As DNA, the CDR3 is TGTGCCACGCAGGAGGACAGGGTCAACACCGGGGAGCTGTTTTTT. V and J are TRBV15 and TRBJ2-2, with 8 bases lining up with TRBD1. CDR1 LNHNV and CDR2 YYDKDF come from the germline V gene (reference sequence). Trimming at V came to 9 bases and at J to 2 bases, leaving 8 bases not matched to a gene. This CDR3 is 15 amino acids long. The full variable domain, rest sourced from reference TRBV15 and TRBJ2-2, is DAMVIQNPRYQVTQFGKPVTLSCSQTLNHNVMYWYQQKSSQAPKLLFHYYDKDFNNEADTPDNFQSRRPNTSFCFLDIRSPGLGDTAMYLCATQEDRVNTGELFFGEGSRLTVL.